One sample yielded the 25 T cell receptor beta chains listed below, sequenced in a study of shared clonotypes between healthy human individuals. Assay used: immunoSEQ multiplex PCR; TCRdb lists only in-frame clones, some missing. The repertoire holds some 2 million clones, with about 95% as singletons. The naive CD8 subset, CD45RO-negative cells positively selected for CCR7, excluded terminally differentiated effector memory CD45RA+ cells. Sequencing was done on a sample of naive CD8+ T cells sorted from blood. Receptor source: a man younger than 35 in good health.

The chain links TRBV5-4 to TRBJ2-7; 8 bases are shared with TRBD1. There are 14 residues in the CDR3. CDR1 SGHNT and CDR2 YYREEE come from the germline V gene (reference sequence). V trimming: 4 bases; J trimming: 5 bases; junction bases outside the gene matches: 8. As DNA, the CDR3 is TGTGCCAGCAGCGCTGGACAGGGTCGCGACGAGCAGTACTTC. This encodes CASSAGQGRDEQYF.

The CDR3, as DNA: TGTGCCAGCAGTTTTGACAGGGCGGAGACCCAGTACTTC. Its protein product is CASSFDRAETQYF. The chain employs TRBV28 and TRBJ2-5; 7 nucleotides line up with TRBD1. The CDR3 loop spans 13 amino acids. Trimming removed 3 bases from V and 5 bases from J; junction bases left unmatched: 3. Germline V gives CDR1 MDHEN, CDR2 SYDVKM.

Comment on this clone: Within the sample, other DNA sequences also encode this same CDR3. The V gene is TRBV4-3, the J gene TRBJ2-1; 16 bases map to TRBD2. The CDR3 length is 16 residues. The trim removed 3 bases at V and 10 bases at J, leaving 6 bases unmatched. The germline gives CDR1 LGHNA, CDR2 YSLEER. Written as DNA, the CDR3 is TGCGCCAGCAGCCAGGGACTAGCGGGAGGGCCGGGAGAGCAGTTCTTC. This sequence encodes CASSQGLAGGPGEQFF.

With regard to this clone: The same CDR3 is also encoded by other DNA sequences in this sample. CDR3 protein: CASSAGGYEQYF. DNA for the CDR3: TGTGCCAGCAGCGCGGGGGGCTACGAGCAGTACTTC. J is TRBJ2-7 and V is TRBV9, with TRBD2 matching 7 bases. V lost 3 bases and J lost 3; bases outside the gene matches: 0. This CDR3 comprises 12 residues. Germline CDR1 is SGDLS and CDR2 is YYNGEE.

This chain connects TRBV4-1 to TRBJ1-2; D unresolved. Trimming took 8 bases from V and 1 from J, leaving 8 bases between them. The CDR3 length is 12 residues. Looked up from germline, CDR1 is MGHRA and CDR2 is YSYEKL. CDR3 bases: TGCGCCAGCTTCAGCTTTAACTATGGCTACACCTTC. Translated: CASFSFNYGYTF.

The rearrangement joins TRBV5-8 to TRBJ1-5, with 10 bases identical to TRBD1. The CDR3 is 18 residues long. CDR1 and CDR2 from the germline V gene are SGHTS and YDEGEE. The V and J ends lost 0 bases and 1 base, in that order; junction bases with no gene match: 7. CDR3 amino acids: CASSLEGGQGNSNQPQHF. CDR3 in DNA: TGTGCCAGCAGCTTGGAGGGGGGACAGGGGAACAGCAATCAGCCCCAGCATTTT.

As for this clone: Different DNA sequences within this sample yield the same CDR3. This chain links TRBV27 with TRBJ2-1, with 11 bases identical to TRBD2. With 5 bases clipped from V and 3 bases from J, the junction kept 3 bases outside the gene matches. From germline, CDR1 is MNHEY and CDR2 SMNVEV (reference sequence). This CDR3 is built from 15 residues. CDR3: CASSPGTSGYNEQFF. DNA for the CDR3: TGTGCCAGCAGTCCGGGGACTAGCGGCTACAATGAGCAGTTCTTC.

The V call is TRBV6-5, the J call TRBJ2-7, with D uncertain. Germline V gene data show CDR1 as MNHEY and CDR2 as SVGAGI. CDR3 length equals 14 residues. The V end lost 0 bases, the J end lost 9 bases, and 15 bases lay between the germline ends. The CDR3 spells CASSYSNQATGQYF. The CDR3 region has the DNA TGTGCCAGCAGTTACTCGAATCAGGCTACGGGGCAGTACTTC.

The chain carries TRBV6-6 and TRBJ2-7; D might be TRBD1 (5 bases). V lost 4 bases and J 4 bases, leaving 11 bases between the germline ends. There are 13 residues in the CDR3. The germline V gene encodes CDR1 MNHNY and CDR2 SVGAGI (reference sequence). In DNA, the CDR3 is TGTGCCAGCAGTTCCGGACATCCATACGAGCAGTACTTC. Protein: CASSSGHPYEQYF.

The chain couples TRBV13 to TRBJ2-1; 7 bases align to TRBD2. CDR3 length: 16 amino acids. The V segment lost 5 bases and the J segment 8 bases; nucleotides outside the gene matches: 15. Germline CDR1 is PRHDT and CDR2 is FYEKMQ (reference sequence). CDR3 loop: CASSRGMASGFDEQFF. The CDR3 nucleotides are TGTGCCAGCAGCCGGGGGATGGCTAGCGGCTTCGATGAGCAGTTCTTC. Full variable domain (outside the CDR3, taken from reference TRBV13 and TRBJ2-1): AAGVIQSPRHLIKEKRETATLKCYPIPRHDTVYWYQQGPGQDPQFLISFYEKMQSDKGSIPDRFSAQQFSDYHSELNMSSLELGDSALYFCASSRGMASGFDEQFFGPGTRLTVL.

This chain links TRBV6-1 with TRBJ1-2; 8 bases align to TRBD1. This CDR3 region has 16 residues. In germline, CDR1 is MNHNS, CDR2 SASEGT. V was pared by 2 bases and J by 2 bases, with 7 bases of the junction left unmatched. CDR3 sequence (DNA): TGTGCCAGCAGTGAACCGTGGGACAGGCCGAACTATGGCTACACCTTC. Amino acids: CASSEPWDRPNYGYTF.

The rearrangement joins TRBV28 to TRBJ2-7; 7 bases are shared with TRBD1. This CDR3 region has 13 residues. The V and J ends lost 6 bases and 4 bases, in that order; junction bases with no gene match: 6. CDR1 MDHEN and CDR2 SYDVKM come from the germline V gene. The CDR3 protein is CASSAQGEYEQYF. CDR3 DNA sequence: TGTGCCAGCAGCGCTCAGGGGGAATACGAGCAGTACTTC.

The chain carries TRBV19 and TRBJ2-1; TRBD2 matches 8 bases. From germline, CDR1 is LNHDA and CDR2 SQIVND (reference sequence). The V segment lost 3 bases and the J segment 1 base; nucleotides outside the gene matches: 5. The CDR3 sequence is 16 residues long. The CDR3: CASSIQSGGSYNEQFF. CDR3 nucleotides: TGTGCCAGTAGTATCCAGTCGGGAGGGTCCTACAATGAGCAGTTCTTC.

A note on this clone: At the DNA level, this CDR3 is encoded by other sequences in the same sample as well. V and J are TRBV5-6 and TRBJ2-3; D not resolved. This CDR3 is built from 15 residues. The V end was cut by 0 bases, the J end by 1 base, with 9 bases between. Germline CDR1 and CDR2: SGHDT and YYEEEE. CDR3 amino acids: CASSLEAGGTDTQYF. CDR3 sequence (DNA): TGTGCCAGCAGCTTGGAGGCCGGAGGCACAGATACGCAGTATTTT.

The chain carries TRBV5-4 and TRBJ2-5; TRBD2 might be the D (5 bases). From germline, CDR1 is SGHNT and CDR2 YYREEE (reference sequence). This CDR3 comprises 15 residues. Trimming took 1 base from V and 3 from J, leaving 13 bases between them. The CDR3 loop reads CASSLRGSAKETQYF. CDR3 nucleotides: TGTGCCAGCAGCTTGCGTGGTAGCGCTAAAGAGACCCAGTACTTC.

The genes are TRBV27 and TRBJ1-5; no reliable D call. V was pared by 1 base and J by 5 bases, with 12 bases between. Germline-derived CDR1 and CDR2 are MNHEY and SMNVEV (reference sequence). The CDR3 is 15 residues long. CDR3 in amino acids: CASSLWSGKDQPQHF. Here the CDR3 DNA reads TGTGCCAGCAGTTTATGGTCGGGGAAGGATCAGCCCCAGCATTTT.

The genes are TRBV5-4 and TRBJ2-7; the D gene could be TRBD1 or TRBD2 (5 bases each). Trimming pared 0 bases from V and 5 bases from J, leaving 21 bases between. CDR1 is SGHNT, CDR2 YYREEE, per germline (reference sequence). The CDR3 sequence is 17 residues long. Written as DNA, the CDR3 is TGTGCCAGCAGCTTGGAATACGGGGCAGGGAGTCGAGACGAGCAGTACTTC. It specifies CASSLEYGAGSRDEQYF.

The chain links TRBV13 to TRBJ2-1; 9 bases map to TRBD1. Germline V gene sequence: CDR1 PRHDT, CDR2 FYEKMQ (reference sequence). The CDR3 is 14 amino acids. Trimming at V came to 3 bases and at J to 8 bases, leaving 5 bases not matched to a gene. The CDR3 loop reads CASSFRQGVHEQFF. CDR3 DNA: TGTGCCAGCAGCTTTCGACAGGGGGTCCATGAGCAGTTCTTC.

The chain couples TRBV4-1 to TRBJ1-4; D gene uncertain. The CDR3 is 16 residues long. V gave up 0 bases and J gave up 5 bases, with 13 bases separating them. Germline V gene lookup returns CDR1 MGHRA and CDR2 YSYEKL. CDR3 in amino acids: CASSQEPANWNEKLFF. DNA of the CDR3: TGCGCCAGCAGCCAAGAACCAGCAAATTGGAATGAAAAACTGTTTTTT.

The V and J genes are TRBV27 and TRBJ1-5; the D gene is possibly TRBD1 (5 bases). Germline V CDR1 and CDR2: MNHEY, SMNVEV (reference sequence). The CDR3 extends over 14 amino acids. Trimming removed 6 bases from V and 6 bases from J, with 15 bases in between. CDR3 DNA: TGTGCCAGCAGCCAATTGGGGACGGGTCAGCCCCAGCATTTT. This translates into CASSQLGTGQPQHF.

The sample holds one count of this clone. The rearrangement links TRBV9 to TRBJ1-2, with 8 nucleotides matching TRBD1. The germline V gene encodes CDR1 SGDLS and CDR2 YYNGEE. Trimming cost V 3 bases and J 7 bases; bases outside gene matches: 8. The CDR3 length is 14 residues. The chain's CDR3 is CASSGTETGVGYTF. In nucleotides, the CDR3 is TGTGCCAGCAGCGGAACCGAGACAGGGGTTGGCTACACCTTC.

V and J are TRBV19 and TRBJ2-6; D is uncertain. Germline V lookup: CDR1 LNHDA, CDR2 SQIVND (reference sequence). V dropped 10 bases and J dropped 2 bases, with 9 bases sitting between them. The CDR3 sequence is 13 residues long. CDR3 protein: CATLPPGANVLTF. CDR3 in DNA: TGTGCCACCCTTCCCCCTGGGGCCAACGTCCTGACTTTC.

The table lists this clone with a count of one. This rearrangement joins TRBV13 to TRBJ2-5; D remains ambiguous. CDR1 is PRHDT, CDR2 FYEKMQ, per germline (reference sequence). This CDR3 spans 16 amino acids. The V end lost 5 bases, the J end lost 1 base, and 17 bases lay between the germline ends. In nucleotides, the CDR3 is TGTGCCAGCAGCCTAAGGGCTTGGAACCTCCAAGAGACCCAGTACTTC. Translation: CASSLRAWNLQETQYF.

The V and J genes are TRBV27 and TRBJ1-1; 8 bases fit TRBD1. Germline CDR1 is MNHEY and CDR2 is SMNVEV (reference sequence). V lost 5 bases to trimming and J lost 2 bases; unmatched junction nucleotides: 4. CDR3 length: 14 residues. The CDR3, as DNA: TGTGCCAGCAGTATGACAGGGGCTAACACTGAAGCTTTCTTT. This codes for CASSMTGANTEAFF.

This clone was detected only once. V is TRBV6-6 and J is TRBJ2-1, with TRBD1 matching over 8 bases. The CDR3 sequence is 16 residues long. The junction had 1 base not matched to a gene; V was cut back by 0 bases and J by 0 bases. CDR1 and CDR2 from the germline V gene are MNHNY and SVGAGI (reference sequence). CDR3 in DNA: TGTGCCAGCAGTTACTCTACAGGGGGCTCCTACAATGAGCAGTTCTTC. Translated: CASSYSTGGSYNEQFF.